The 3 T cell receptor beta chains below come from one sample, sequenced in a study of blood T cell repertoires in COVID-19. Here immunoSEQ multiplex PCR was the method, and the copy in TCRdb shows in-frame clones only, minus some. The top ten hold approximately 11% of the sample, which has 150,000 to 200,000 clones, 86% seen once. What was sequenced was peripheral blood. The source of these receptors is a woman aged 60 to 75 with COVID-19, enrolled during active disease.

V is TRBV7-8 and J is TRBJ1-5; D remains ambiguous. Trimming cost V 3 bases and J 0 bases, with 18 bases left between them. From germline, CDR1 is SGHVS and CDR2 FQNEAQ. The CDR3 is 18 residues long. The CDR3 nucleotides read TGTGCCAGCAGCTTGGGAGGGAGGTTTGAAGATAGCAATCAGCCCCAGCATTTT. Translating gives CASSLGGRFEDSNQPQHF.

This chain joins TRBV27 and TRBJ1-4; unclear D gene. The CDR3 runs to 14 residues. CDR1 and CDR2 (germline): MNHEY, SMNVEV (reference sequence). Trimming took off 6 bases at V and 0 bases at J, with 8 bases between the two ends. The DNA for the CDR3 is TGTGCCAGCAGACAGATTGCAACTAATGAAAAACTGTTTTTT. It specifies CASRQIATNEKLFF.

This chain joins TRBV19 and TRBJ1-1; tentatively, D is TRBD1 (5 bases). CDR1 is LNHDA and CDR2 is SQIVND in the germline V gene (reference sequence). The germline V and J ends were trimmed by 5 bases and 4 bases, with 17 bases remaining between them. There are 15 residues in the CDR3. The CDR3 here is CASSVTGRGGTEAFF. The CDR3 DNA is TGTGCCAGTAGTGTGACTGGGAGGGGTGGCACTGAAGCTTTCTTT. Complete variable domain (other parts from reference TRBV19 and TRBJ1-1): DGGITQSPKYLFRKEGQNVTLSCEQNLNHDAMYWYRQDPGQGLRLIYYSQIVNDFQKGDIAEGYSVSREKKESFPLTVTSAQKNPTAFYLCASSVTGRGGTEAFFGQGTRLTVV.